A selection of T cell receptor beta chains follows, all from one sample in a study of identifying expanded T cells in peripheral blood. Profiled with immunoSEQ multiplex PCR; TCRdb holds only in-frame clones, not every one. Of about 130,000 clones listed, about 86% are singletons. The sample consisted of blood. These TCRs come from a person aged 18-70 years in good health. CDR3s include the opening cysteine and the closing phenylalanine or tryptophan. The D gene is left open where the match is weak. Not every row has a clone size; where given, it reads once, few, many or a size class.

D	V	length	J	size	DNA	CDR3
.	TRBV5-1	12	TRBJ2-3	.	TGCGCCAGCAGCTTTAGCACAGATACGCAGTATTTT	CASSFSTDTQYF
.	TRBV7-2	13	TRBJ1-2	.	TGTGCCAGCAGCTTAGACAGCCACTATGGCTACACCTTC	CASSLDSHYGYTF
.	TRBV28	14	TRBJ2-7	.	TGTGCCAGCAGGGTACAGGGCCCCCCCTACGAGCAGTACTTC	CASRVQGPPYEQYF
.	TRBV14	13	TRBJ2-1	.	TGTGCCAGCAGCCAAGATCTAGGAGGAGAGCAGTTCTTC	CASSQDLGGEQFF
TRBD2	TRBV4-2	14	TRBJ2-1	.	TGTGCCAGCAGCGACAGCGGGGTATTGAATGAGCAGTTCTTC	CASSDSGVLNEQFF
.	TRBV19	14	TRBJ1-2	.	TGTGCCAGTAGTATCTTTTTGAATAACTATGGCTACACCTTC	CASSIFLNNYGYTF
.	TRBV28	13	TRBJ2-3	.	TGTGCCAGCGTCTCTGGGTTCTCAGATACGCAGTATTTT	CASVSGFSDTQYF
TRBD2	TRBV19	16	TRBJ2-3	.	TGTGCCAGTAGTATACGTAGCGGGGGGCGAACAGATACGCAGTATTTT	CASSIRSGGRTDTQYF
.	TRBV5-1	15	TRBJ2-5	once	TGCGCCAGCAGCCCTAGGTCCGGGGGCGGAGAGACCCAGTACTTC	CASSPRSGGGETQYF
TRBD1	TRBV27	15	TRBJ1-2	.	TGTGCCAGCAACCCCGGACAGGGGACCTTATGGGGCTACACCTTC	CASNPGQGTLWGYTF
TRBD2	TRBV5-1	15	TRBJ2-3	.	TGCGCCAGCAGCAGGACTAGCGGGATACGTGATACGCAGTATTTT	CASSRTSGIRDTQYF
.	TRBV5-8	14	TRBJ2-7	few	TGTGCCAGCAGCCCTCGGACTTCATCCTACGAGCAGTACTTC	CASSPRTSSYEQYF
TRBD2	TRBV5-6	19	TRBJ2-3	.	TGTGCCAGCAGCTTTGACCGCTCTGGGACTAGCGGGAGCGCAGATACGCAGTATTTT	CASSFDRSGTSGSADTQYF